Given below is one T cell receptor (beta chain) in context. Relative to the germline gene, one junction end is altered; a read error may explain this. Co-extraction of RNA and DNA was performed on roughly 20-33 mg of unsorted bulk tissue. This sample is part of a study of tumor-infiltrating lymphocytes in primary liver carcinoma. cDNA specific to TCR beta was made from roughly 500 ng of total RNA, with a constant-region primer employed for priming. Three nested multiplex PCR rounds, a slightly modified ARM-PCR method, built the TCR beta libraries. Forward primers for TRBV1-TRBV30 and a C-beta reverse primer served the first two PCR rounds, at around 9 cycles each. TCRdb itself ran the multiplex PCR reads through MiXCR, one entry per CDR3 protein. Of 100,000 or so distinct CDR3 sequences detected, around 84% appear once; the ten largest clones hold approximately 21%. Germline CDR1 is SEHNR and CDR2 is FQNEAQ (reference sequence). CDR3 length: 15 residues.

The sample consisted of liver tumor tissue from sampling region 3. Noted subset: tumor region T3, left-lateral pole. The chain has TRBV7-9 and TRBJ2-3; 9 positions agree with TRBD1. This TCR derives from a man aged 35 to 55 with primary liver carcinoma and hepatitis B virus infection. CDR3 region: CACSSDRGGADMQYF. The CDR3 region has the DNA TGTGCCTGCAGCTCGGACAGGGGCGGGGCAGATATGCAGTATTTT.